What follows is one TCR beta chain and its context. The data derive from a study of blood T cell repertoires in COVID-19. At the level of the study: Collection of acute and convalescent COVID-19 samples took place in the United States, Italy and Spain. Nucleic acid was either cDNA or gDNA, and it came from T cells, B-cell-depleted T cells, or PBMCs.

V was trimmed by 4 bases and J by 4 bases, leaving 4 bases between them. From germline, CDR1 is MDHEN and CDR2 SYDVKM. The CDR3 covers 11 residues. Per the study methods: Amplification from reference gene primers served as the basis for estimated nucleated cell counts. Here immunoSEQ multiplex PCR was the method, and the copy in TCRdb shows in-frame clones only, minus some. V and J calls and clone size come straight from that table; D and trimming were deduced from the DNA. The sample holds about 61,000 clones, around 88% seen once. The sequence was collected from a woman at least 80 years old with active COVID-19. The material sequenced was peripheral blood. J is TRBJ1-2 and V is TRBV28, with no clear D. The CDR3 loop is CASSSVYGYTF. The CDR3 coding sequence is TGTGCCAGCAGTTCAGTCTATGGCTACACCTTC.